This T cell receptor beta chain was found in a study of cytomegalovirus exposure and HLA in healthy donors. Between the trimmed V and J ends, which lost 4 bases and 1 base, there was a span of 13 bases. The CDR3 contains 15 residues. CDR1 is SGHAT, CDR2 FQNNGV, per germline. Clones were read by immunoSEQ multiplex PCR, and TCRdb kept only the in-frame ones, dropping some. Of about 86,000 clones listed, just under 95% are singletons. While the first cohort had fewer than 850 subjects, the donors belonged to the separate validation cohort of over a hundred subjects. What was sequenced was PBMCs. The V call is TRBV11-2, the J call TRBJ1-2, with D possibly TRBD1 on 5 matching bases. The receptor was derived from a man aged 18 to 35 in good health and CMV-seronegative. The CDR3 loop reads CASSSPRGGNYGYTF. Written as DNA, the CDR3 is TGTGCCAGCAGCTCGCCGCGGGGGGGTAACTATGGCTACACCTTC.